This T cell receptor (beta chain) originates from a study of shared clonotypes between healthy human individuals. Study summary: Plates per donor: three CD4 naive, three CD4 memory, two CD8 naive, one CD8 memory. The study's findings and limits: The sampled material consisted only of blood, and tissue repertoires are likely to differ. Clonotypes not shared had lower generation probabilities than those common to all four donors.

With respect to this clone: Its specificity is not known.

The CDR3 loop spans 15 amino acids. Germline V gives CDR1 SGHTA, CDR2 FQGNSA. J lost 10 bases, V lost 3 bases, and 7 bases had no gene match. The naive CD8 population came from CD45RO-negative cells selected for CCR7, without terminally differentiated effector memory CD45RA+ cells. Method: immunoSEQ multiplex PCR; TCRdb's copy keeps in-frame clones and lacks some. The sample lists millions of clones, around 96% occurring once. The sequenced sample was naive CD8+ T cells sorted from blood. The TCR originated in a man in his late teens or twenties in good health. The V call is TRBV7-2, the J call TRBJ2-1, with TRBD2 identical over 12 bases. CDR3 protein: CASSFWLAGGPEQFF. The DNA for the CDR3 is TGTGCCAGCAGCTTCTGGCTAGCGGGAGGGCCGGAGCAGTTCTTC.